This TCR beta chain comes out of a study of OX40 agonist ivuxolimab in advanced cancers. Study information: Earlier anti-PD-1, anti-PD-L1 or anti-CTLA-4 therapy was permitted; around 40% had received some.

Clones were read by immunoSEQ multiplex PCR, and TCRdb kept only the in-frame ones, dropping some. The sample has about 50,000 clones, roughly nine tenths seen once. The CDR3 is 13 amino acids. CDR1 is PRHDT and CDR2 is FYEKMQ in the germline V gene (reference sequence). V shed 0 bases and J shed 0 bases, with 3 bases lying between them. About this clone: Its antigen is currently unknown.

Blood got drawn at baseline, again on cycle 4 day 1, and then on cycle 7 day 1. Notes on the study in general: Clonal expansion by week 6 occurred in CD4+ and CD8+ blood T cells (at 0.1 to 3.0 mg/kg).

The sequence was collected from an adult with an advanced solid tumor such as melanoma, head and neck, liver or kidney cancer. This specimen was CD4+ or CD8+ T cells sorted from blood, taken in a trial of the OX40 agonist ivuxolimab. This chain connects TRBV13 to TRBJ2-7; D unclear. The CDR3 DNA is TGTGCCAGCAGCTTAGGCGGCTCCTACGAGCAGTACTTC. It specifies CASSLGGSYEQYF. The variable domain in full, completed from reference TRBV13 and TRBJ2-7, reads AAGVIQSPRHLIKEKRETATLKCYPIPRHDTVYWYQQGPGQDPQFLISFYEKMQSDKGSIPDRFSAQQFSDYHSELNMSSLELGDSALYFCASSLGGSYEQYFGPGTRLTVT.